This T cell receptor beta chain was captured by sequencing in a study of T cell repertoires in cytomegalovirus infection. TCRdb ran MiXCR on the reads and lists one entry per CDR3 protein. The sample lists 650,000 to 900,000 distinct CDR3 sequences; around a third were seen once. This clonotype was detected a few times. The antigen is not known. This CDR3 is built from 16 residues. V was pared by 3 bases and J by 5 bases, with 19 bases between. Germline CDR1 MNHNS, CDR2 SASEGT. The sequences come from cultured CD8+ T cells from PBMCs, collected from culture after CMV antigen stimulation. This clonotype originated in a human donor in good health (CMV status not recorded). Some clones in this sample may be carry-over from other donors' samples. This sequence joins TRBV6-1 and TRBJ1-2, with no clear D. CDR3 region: CASSDRREPGGYGYTF. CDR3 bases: TGTGCCAGCAGTGATCGCCGGGAGCCGGGAGGGTATGGCTACACCTTC.